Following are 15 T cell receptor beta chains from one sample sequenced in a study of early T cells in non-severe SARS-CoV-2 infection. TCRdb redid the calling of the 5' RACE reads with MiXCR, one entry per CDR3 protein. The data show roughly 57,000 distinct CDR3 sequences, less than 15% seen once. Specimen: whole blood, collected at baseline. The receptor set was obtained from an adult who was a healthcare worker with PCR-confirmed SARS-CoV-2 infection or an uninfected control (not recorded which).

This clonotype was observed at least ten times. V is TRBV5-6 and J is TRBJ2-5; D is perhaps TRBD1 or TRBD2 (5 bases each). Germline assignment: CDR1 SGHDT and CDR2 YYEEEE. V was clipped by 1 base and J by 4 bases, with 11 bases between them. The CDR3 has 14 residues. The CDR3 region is CASSLTGRGETQYF. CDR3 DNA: TGTGCCAGCAGCTTGACGGGACGGGGAGAGACCCAGTACTTC.

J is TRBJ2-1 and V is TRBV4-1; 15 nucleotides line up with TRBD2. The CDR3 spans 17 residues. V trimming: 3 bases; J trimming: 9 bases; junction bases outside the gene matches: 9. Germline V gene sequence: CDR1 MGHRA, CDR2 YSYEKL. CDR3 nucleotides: TGCGCCAGCAGCCAGCCCCGGGGACTAGCGGGGGGTATTGAGCAGTTCTTC. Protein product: CASSQPRGLAGGIEQFF.

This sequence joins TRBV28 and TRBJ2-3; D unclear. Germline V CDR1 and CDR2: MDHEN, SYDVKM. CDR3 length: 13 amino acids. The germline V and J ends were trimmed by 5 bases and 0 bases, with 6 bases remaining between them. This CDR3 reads CASSTPSTDTQYF. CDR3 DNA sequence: TGTGCCAGCAGTACCCCTAGCACAGATACGCAGTATTTT.

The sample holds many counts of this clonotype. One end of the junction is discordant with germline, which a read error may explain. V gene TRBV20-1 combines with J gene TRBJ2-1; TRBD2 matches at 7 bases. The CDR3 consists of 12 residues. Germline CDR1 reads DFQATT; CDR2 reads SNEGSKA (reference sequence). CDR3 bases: TGCAGTACTAGCGACCCCTACAATGAGCAGTTCTTC. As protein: CSTSDPYNEQFF.

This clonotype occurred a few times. CDR3 region: CSARGSIGDTQYF. The CDR3 region has the DNA TGCAGTGCTAGGGGCAGTATTGGAGACACCCAGTACTTC. The chain is built from TRBV20-1 and TRBJ2-5; D gene uncertain. The CDR3 is made up of 13 amino acids. The germline CDR1 and CDR2 sequences are DFQATT and SNEGSKA (reference sequence). V lost 3 bases and J 8 bases, leaving 16 bases between the germline ends.

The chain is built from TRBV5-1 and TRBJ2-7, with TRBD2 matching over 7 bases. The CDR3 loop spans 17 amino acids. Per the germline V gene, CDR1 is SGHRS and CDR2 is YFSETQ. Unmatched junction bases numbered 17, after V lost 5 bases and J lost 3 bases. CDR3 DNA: TGCGCCAGCAGACGAGGAACGGGGGGAGCCGACAACTACGAGCAGTACTTC. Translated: CASRRGTGGADNYEQYF.

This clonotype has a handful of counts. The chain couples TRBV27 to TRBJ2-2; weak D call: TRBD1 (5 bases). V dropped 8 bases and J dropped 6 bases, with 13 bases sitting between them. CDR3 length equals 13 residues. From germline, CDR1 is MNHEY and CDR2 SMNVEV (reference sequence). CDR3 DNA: TGTGCCAGCGCTTGGACACAGGCCGGGGAGCTGTTTTTT. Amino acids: CASAWTQAGELFF.

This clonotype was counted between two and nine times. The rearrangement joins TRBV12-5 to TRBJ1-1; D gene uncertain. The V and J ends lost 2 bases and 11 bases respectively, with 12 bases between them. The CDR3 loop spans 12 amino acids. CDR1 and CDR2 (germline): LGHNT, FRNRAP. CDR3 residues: CASGLPRLFAFF. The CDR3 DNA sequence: TGTGCTAGTGGTTTGCCCAGGTTGTTCGCTTTCTTT.

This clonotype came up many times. The CDR3 DNA is TGTGCCAGCAGTTTCCGGCAGTCCCAAGAGACCCAGTACTTC. This gives the protein CASSFRQSQETQYF. This chain uses TRBV28 with TRBJ2-5, with D uncertain. There are 14 residues in the CDR3. The V gene's germline CDR1 is MDHEN and CDR2 SYDVKM. Trimming removed 3 bases at V and 1 base at J, with 9 bases between.

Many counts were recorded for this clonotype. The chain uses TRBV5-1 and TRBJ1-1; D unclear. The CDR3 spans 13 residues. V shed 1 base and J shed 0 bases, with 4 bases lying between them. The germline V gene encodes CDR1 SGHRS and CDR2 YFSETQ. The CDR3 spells CASSLSMNTEAFF. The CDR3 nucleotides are TGCGCCAGCAGCTTGTCGATGAACACTGAAGCTTTCTTT.

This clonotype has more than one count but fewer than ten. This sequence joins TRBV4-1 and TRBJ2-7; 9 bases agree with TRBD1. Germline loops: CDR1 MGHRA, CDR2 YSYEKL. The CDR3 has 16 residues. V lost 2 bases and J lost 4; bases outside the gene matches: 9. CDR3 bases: TGCGCCAGCAGCCAATCTCCCACAGGGGGCAGGTACGAGCAGTACTTC. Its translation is CASSQSPTGGRYEQYF.

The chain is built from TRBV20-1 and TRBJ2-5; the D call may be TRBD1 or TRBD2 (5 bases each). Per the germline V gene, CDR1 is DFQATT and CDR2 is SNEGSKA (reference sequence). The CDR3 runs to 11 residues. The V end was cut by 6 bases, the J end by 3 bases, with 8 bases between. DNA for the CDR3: TGCAGTGCCGAGGGGAAAGAGACCCAGTACTTC. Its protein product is CSAEGKETQYF.

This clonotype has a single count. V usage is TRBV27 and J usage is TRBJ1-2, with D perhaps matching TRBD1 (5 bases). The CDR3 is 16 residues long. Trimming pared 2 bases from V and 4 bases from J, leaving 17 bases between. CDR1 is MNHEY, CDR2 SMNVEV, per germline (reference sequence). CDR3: CASSLTGAAEGYGYTF. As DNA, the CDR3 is TGTGCCAGCAGTTTAACCGGGGCGGCAGAGGGCTATGGCTACACCTTC.

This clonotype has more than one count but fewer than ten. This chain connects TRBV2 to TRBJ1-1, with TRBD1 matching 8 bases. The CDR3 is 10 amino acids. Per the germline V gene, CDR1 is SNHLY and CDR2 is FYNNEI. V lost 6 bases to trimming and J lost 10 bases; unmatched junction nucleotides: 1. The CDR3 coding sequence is TGTGCCAGCAGAGACAGGGGAGCTTTCTTT. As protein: CASRDRGAFF.

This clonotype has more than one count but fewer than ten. CDR3 protein: CASSSIGEDTQYF. The CDR3 DNA reads as TGTGCCAGCAGCTCGATAGGGGAGGATACGCAGTATTTT. This chain joins TRBV7-9 and TRBJ2-3; D is tentatively TRBD1 or TRBD2 (5 bases each). The CDR3 contains 13 residues. CDR1 is SEHNR, CDR2 FQNEAQ, per germline (reference sequence). The V gene lost 4 bases and the J gene lost 6 bases, with 11 bases spanning the gap.